This TCR beta chain comes out of a study of OX40 agonist ivuxolimab in advanced cancers. Some clones are missing from TCRdb's copy, which holds only in-frame ones; the method was immunoSEQ multiplex PCR. This table holds about 90,000 clones, around nine tenths found once. Collection of blood occurred at baseline, at cycle 4 day 1, and at cycle 7 day 1. Germline CDR1 is SGHTA and CDR2 is FQGTGA. This CDR3 region has 14 residues. Trimming stripped 2 bases from V and 4 bases from J, with 8 bases between. The V and J genes are TRBV7-3 and TRBJ2-2; no reliable D call. The specimen comprised CD4+ or CD8+ T cells sorted from blood, sampled in a trial of the OX40 agonist ivuxolimab. This receptor was taken from an adult with an advanced solid tumor such as melanoma, head and neck, liver or kidney cancer. The DNA of the CDR3 is TGTGCCAGCAGCTTATCTTCTTCCACCGGGGAGCTGTTTTTT. Translation: CASSLSSSTGELFF.